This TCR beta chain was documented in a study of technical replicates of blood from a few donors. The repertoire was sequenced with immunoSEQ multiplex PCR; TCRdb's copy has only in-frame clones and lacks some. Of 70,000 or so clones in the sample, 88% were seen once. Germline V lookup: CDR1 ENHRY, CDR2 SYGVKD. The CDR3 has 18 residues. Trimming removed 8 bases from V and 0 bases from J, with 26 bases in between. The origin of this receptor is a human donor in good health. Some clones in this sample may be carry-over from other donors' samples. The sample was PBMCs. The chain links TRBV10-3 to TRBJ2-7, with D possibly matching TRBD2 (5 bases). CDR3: CAISRFSASSLSSYEQYF. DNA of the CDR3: TGTGCCATCTCCCGGTTTAGCGCCTCCTCCTTAAGCTCCTACGAGCAGTACTTC.